These T cell receptor beta chains were read from a single sample in a study of cytomegalovirus exposure and HLA in healthy donors. Some clones are missing from TCRdb's copy, which holds only in-frame ones; the method was immunoSEQ multiplex PCR. The sample yields more than 90,000 clones, 85% to 95% seen once. Sequencing was carried out using PBMCs. These receptors were collected from a woman aged 25 to 39 in good health and CMV-seropositive. Both conserved end residues are part of each CDR3. Each record gives: V gene, J gene, clone size, D gene, CDR3 protein, CDR3 DNA. D genes are given only for firm matches. Only part of the rows carry a size: once, few, many, or a class if the clone is expanded.

TRBV27	TRBJ1-2	.	.	CASSFLPTQNYGYTF	TGTGCCAGCAGTTTTCTGCCAACACAGAACTATGGCTACACCTTC
TRBV6-5	TRBJ2-7	.	.	CASSRAFFSEQYF	TGTGCCAGCAGCAGGGCCTTCTTTTCCGAGCAGTACTTC
TRBV5-1	TRBJ1-4	.	TRBD1	CASSLSAGGREKLFF	TGCGCCAGCAGCTTGTCTGCAGGGGGAAGGGAAAAACTGTTTTTT
TRBV5-1	TRBJ2-4	.	.	CASSLGGQFSKNIQYF	TGCGCCAGCAGCTTGGGTGGACAGTTTAGCAAAAACATTCAGTACTTC
TRBV4-1	TRBJ2-7	once	.	CASSQPTQGLREQYF	TGCGCCAGCAGCCAACCCACCCAGGGGCTACGAGAGCAGTACTTC
TRBV6-6	TRBJ1-1	.	.	CASGSGTEAFF	TGTGCCAGCGGGTCGGGCACTGAAGCTTTCTTT
TRBV6-1	TRBJ2-2	.	TRBD1	CASSAGTGTTGELFF	TGTGCCAGCAGTGCCGGGACAGGGACCACCGGGGAGCTGTTTTTT
TRBV13	TRBJ2-3	.	.	CASSLTSTDTQYF	TGTGCCAGCAGCTTAACTAGCACAGATACGCAGTATTTT
TRBV11-2	TRBJ2-1	.	TRBD1	CASSTDGTAYNEQFF	TGTGCCAGCAGCACAGACGGGACAGCCTACAATGAGCAGTTCTTC
TRBV19	TRBJ2-3	.	.	CASSAVVIDTQYF	TGTGCCAGTTCGGCGGTGGTCATTGATACGCAGTATTTT
TRBV19	TRBJ1-5	.	.	CASAGYSNQPQHF	TGTGCCAGTGCAGGTTATAGCAATCAGCCCCAGCATTTT
TRBV2	TRBJ2-5	.	TRBD2	CASSESGGRPWRETQYF	TGTGCCAGCAGTGAATCTGGCGGGAGGCCCTGGCGGGAGACCCAGTACTTC
TRBV18	TRBJ1-2	.	TRBD1	CASSPGAGTDYGYTF	TGTGCCAGCTCACCAGGGGCCGGGACAGACTATGGCTACACCTTC
TRBV5-6	TRBJ1-5	.	TRBD1	CASSLAGYRGIQPQHF	TGTGCCAGCAGCTTGGCCGGGTACAGGGGGATACAGCCCCAGCATTTT